A selection of T cell receptor beta chains follows, all from one sample in a study of T cell responses to AZD1222 COVID-19 vaccine. Sequencing was performed with immunoSEQ multiplex PCR; in TCRdb, only in-frame clones are kept and a portion is missing. The sample lists roughly 100,000 clones, about 89% occurring once. Sequencing was performed on peripheral blood, taken 28 days after the second dose of the MenACWY control vaccine. Receptors originate from an adult who received the MenACWY meningococcal vaccine as a control. CDR3s include the opening cysteine and the closing phenylalanine or tryptophan. The D gene is left open where the match is weak. Size tells how often a clone was seen (once, few, many) or the class of an expanded clone, and some rows leave it out.

v_gene	d_gene	abundance	j_gene	CDR3aa	CDR3nt
TRBV18	TRBD1	NA	TRBJ1-2	CASSPADRDGYTF	TGTGCCAGCTCACCCGCGGACAGGGATGGCTACACCTTC
TRBV11-1	NA	NA	TRBJ1-1	CASSFYRVGTEAFF	TGTGCCAGCAGCTTTTATCGGGTGGGCACTGAAGCTTTCTTT
TRBV19	TRBD1	NA	TRBJ2-7	CASSAAGGEQYF	TGTGCCAGTAGTGCAGCAGGGGGCGAGCAGTACTTC
TRBV2	TRBD1	few	TRBJ1-6	CASKGQGNSPLHF	TGTGCCAGCAAAGGACAGGGGAATTCACCCCTCCACTTT
TRBV5-1	NA	NA	TRBJ1-1	CASSLFSTGNTEAFF	TGCGCCAGCAGCTTGTTCTCGACAGGGAACACTGAAGCTTTCTTT
TRBV15	TRBD1	NA	TRBJ1-1	CATSRGTGGYTEAFF	TGTGCCACCAGCAGAGGGACAGGGGGCTACACTGAAGCTTTCTTT
TRBV7-2	NA	NA	TRBJ1-1	CASSRPPRNTEAFF	TGTGCCAGCAGCCGTCCACCTAGGAACACTGAAGCTTTCTTT
TRBV6-1	TRBD1	NA	TRBJ1-4	CASSEAGGSQEKLFF	TGTGCCAGCAGTGAGGCAGGGGGCTCTCAAGAAAAACTGTTTTTT
TRBV27	NA	once	TRBJ2-2	CAITNTGELFF	TGTGCCATTACCAACACCGGGGAGCTGTTTTTT
TRBV28	NA	once	TRBJ1-5	CASSFSGSGQPQHF	TGTGCCAGCAGTTTTTCTGGGAGCGGACAGCCCCAGCATTTT
TRBV4-2	TRBD1	NA	TRBJ2-7	CASSARRSDRGGGYEQYF	TGTGCCAGCAGCGCAAGGCGCTCGGACAGGGGAGGGGGCTACGAGCAGTACTTC
TRBV28	TRBD1	NA	TRBJ2-7	CASSSGGTGVHEQYF	TGTGCCAGCAGTTCCGGAGGGACAGGGGTACACGAGCAGTACTTC
TRBV10-3	NA	NA	TRBJ1-2	CAISEVSSPVGYGYTF	TGTGCCATCAGTGAGGTGAGCTCACCCGTGGGCTATGGCTACACCTTC
TRBV28	NA	NA	TRBJ1-5	CASSLLAGVIQPQHF	TGTGCCAGCAGTTTATTGGCAGGGGTTATACAGCCCCAGCATTTT
TRBV27	NA	NA	TRBJ2-4	CASSLVWGAKNIQYF	TGTGCCAGCAGTTTAGTCTGGGGAGCCAAAAACATTCAGTACTTC
TRBV5-1	NA	NA	TRBJ2-1	CASRSGSYNEQFF	TGCGCCAGCAGAAGCGGGTCCTACAATGAGCAGTTCTTC
TRBV11-2	NA	few	TRBJ2-5	CASSSMGLETQYF	TGTGCCAGCAGCTCAATGGGTTTGGAGACCCAGTACTTC
TRBV29-1	NA	NA	TRBJ1-2	CSVEKGYNYGYTF	TGCAGCGTTGAGAAGGGGTATAACTATGGCTACACCTTC
TRBV19	TRBD1	NA	TRBJ1-1	CASSILQGGGTEAFF	TGTGCCAGTAGTATCTTACAGGGGGGAGGCACTGAAGCTTTCTTT
TRBV19	TRBD1	NA	TRBJ1-1	CASTDRGSLNTEAFF	TGTGCCAGTACCGACAGGGGTTCCCTTAACACTGAAGCTTTCTTT
TRBV7-9	TRBD2	NA	TRBJ2-7	CASSPDWGGSYEQYF	TGTGCCAGCAGCCCCGATTGGGGGGGCTCCTACGAGCAGTACTTC
TRBV27	NA	NA	TRBJ2-4	CASSLPGEGNIQYF	TGTGCCAGCAGTCTCCCAGGGGAGGGAAACATTCAGTACTTC